These T cell receptor beta chains were read from a single sample in a study of T cell responses to AZD1222 COVID-19 vaccine. Sequenced by immunoSEQ multiplex PCR; TCRdb stores in-frame clones only, minus some. The profile shows about 180,000 clones, about 91% of them singletons. The specimen was peripheral blood, collected on day 0 of AZD1222 vaccination. These receptors were obtained from an adult in good health. CDR3s include the opening cysteine and the closing phenylalanine or tryptophan. Each record gives: J gene, D gene, clone size, V gene, CDR3 DNA, CDR3 protein. The D gene is left open where the match is weak. Only part of the rows carry a size: once, few, many, or a class if the clone is expanded.

j_gene: TRBJ1-6
d_gene: NA
abundance: NA
v_gene: TRBV6-2/TRBV6-3
CDR3nt: TGTGCCAGCAGTTACTCGAACCACCGTTTTTCACCCCTCCACTTT
CDR3aa: CASSYSNHRFSPLHF

j_gene: TRBJ2-1
d_gene: NA
abundance: NA
v_gene: TRBV9
CDR3nt: TGTGCCAGCAGCGGCCAGCAGGGTCGTTTTAATGAGCAGTTCTTC
CDR3aa: CASSGQQGRFNEQFF

j_gene: TRBJ1-6
d_gene: NA
abundance: once
v_gene: TRBV28
CDR3nt: TGTGCCAGCAGTTTCTTAGGGGTGGTGGATTCACCCCTCCACTTT
CDR3aa: CASSFLGVVDSPLHF

j_gene: TRBJ2-1
d_gene: NA
abundance: NA
v_gene: TRBV5-1
CDR3nt: TGCGCCAGCAGCCTGCTAGCCCCAAACCCTTACAATGAGCAGTTCTTC
CDR3aa: CASSLLAPNPYNEQFF

j_gene: TRBJ2-4
d_gene: NA
abundance: NA
v_gene: TRBV6-1
CDR3nt: TGTGCCAGCAGTGAAGGGGCCGGGATAAACATTCAGTACTTC
CDR3aa: CASSEGAGINIQYF

j_gene: TRBJ1-1
d_gene: TRBD1
abundance: once
v_gene: TRBV6-5
CDR3nt: TGTGCCACCTTCCCCCCAGGGGGCACTGAAGCTTTCTTT
CDR3aa: CATFPPGGTEAFF

j_gene: TRBJ1-2
d_gene: NA
abundance: NA
v_gene: TRBV10-3
CDR3nt: TGTGCCATCAGTGTACGGGACTTCTATGGCTACACCTTC
CDR3aa: CAISVRDFYGYTF

j_gene: TRBJ2-7
d_gene: NA
abundance: NA
v_gene: TRBV7-9
CDR3nt: TGTGCCAGCAGCTTAGAGGGCGGCAGGCTGTACGAGCAGTACTTC
CDR3aa: CASSLEGGRLYEQYF

j_gene: TRBJ1-3
d_gene: TRBD1
abundance: NA
v_gene: TRBV7-9
CDR3nt: TGTGCCAGCACACCAGCCCCAGGGGGCACCATATATTTT
CDR3aa: CASTPAPGGTIYF

j_gene: TRBJ1-3
d_gene: TRBD1
abundance: NA
v_gene: TRBV4-3
CDR3nt: TGCGCCAGCAGCCAAGATTACAGGACAGGGACCGGAAACACCATATATTTT
CDR3aa: CASSQDYRTGTGNTIYF

j_gene: TRBJ2-7
d_gene: NA
abundance: once
v_gene: TRBV11-2
CDR3nt: TGTGCCAGCAGCTTAGGTCAGTCCTACGAGCAGTACTTC
CDR3aa: CASSLGQSYEQYF

j_gene: TRBJ2-5
d_gene: NA
abundance: few
v_gene: TRBV12-2
CDR3nt: TGTGCAAGTCGCATCCGAACGGGGGGAGAGACCCAGTACTTC
CDR3aa: CASRIRTGGETQYF

j_gene: TRBJ1-5
d_gene: NA
abundance: NA
v_gene: TRBV30
CDR3nt: TGTGCCTGGGGGGACATCGATAGCAATCAGCCCCAGCATTTT
CDR3aa: CAWGDIDSNQPQHF

j_gene: TRBJ2-5
d_gene: NA
abundance: NA
v_gene: TRBV19
CDR3nt: TGTGCCAGTAGCAACGGAGGTATCCAAGAGACCCAGTACTTC
CDR3aa: CASSNGGIQETQYF

j_gene: TRBJ2-1
d_gene: NA
abundance: NA
v_gene: TRBV7-2
CDR3nt: TGTGCCAGCAGCCCCCAGACAGTCTACAATGAGCAGTTCTTC
CDR3aa: CASSPQTVYNEQFF

j_gene: TRBJ1-1
d_gene: NA
abundance: NA
v_gene: TRBV29-1
CDR3nt: TGCAGCGTGCGGGACACTGAAGCTTTCTTT
CDR3aa: CSVRDTEAFF